The sequence of this T cell receptor beta chain was determined in a study of long-term antiretroviral therapy in people with HIV. Run at survey level, the immunoSEQ assay was version v3.0. Assay used: immunoSEQ multiplex PCR; TCRdb lists only in-frame clones, some missing. This table holds tens of thousands of clones, 85% to 90% found once. Trimming took 1 base from V and 5 from J; bases not matched to a gene: 12. CDR1 SGHRS and CDR2 YFSETQ come from the germline V gene. The CDR3 consists of 17 residues. Researchers secured at least one pre-ART and at least two post-ART PBMC samples from each donor. The sequence came from a man aged 45-65 years with HIV. This rearrangement joins TRBV5-1 to TRBJ2-5, with TRBD1 matching over 9 bases. The sequencing used unsorted PBMCs, collected 3.2 years before starting antiretroviral therapy. The CDR3: CASSLRTGALGWETQYF. CDR3 in DNA: TGCGCCAGCAGCTTGAGGACAGGGGCCCTCGGATGGGAGACCCAGTACTTC.